A selection of T cell receptor beta chains follows, all from one sample in a study of patients and donors after allogeneic stem cell transplantation. Using its own MiXCR run on the RT-PCR reads, TCRdb lists one record per CDR3 protein. Of approximately 25,000 distinct CDR3 sequences in the sample, 25% to 30% were seen once. Sequenced sample: blood, either unsorted or a sorted T cell fraction (not recorded which). All receptors derive from a human donor who was either an allogeneic HSCT recipient or a stem cell or donor lymphocyte infusion donor (not recorded which). It is not recorded whose cells these are; they may come from a transplant donor. CDR3s include the opening cysteine and the closing phenylalanine or tryptophan. The D gene is left open where the match is weak. Size tells how often a clone was seen (once, few, many) or the class of an expanded clone, and some rows leave it out.

CDR3 DNA	CDR3 protein	clone size	V gene	J gene	D gene
TGTGCCAGCAGCCCCCTGGGGCCCGCAACTAATGAAAAACTGTTTTTT	CASSPLGPATNEKLFF	few	TRBV7-2	TRBJ1-4	.
TGTGCCAGCAGCCAAGAACTACAAGAGACCCAGTACTTC	CASSQELQETQYF	many	TRBV3-1	TRBJ2-5	.
TGTGCCAGCGCTTGGACGGGCAACACTGAAGCTTTCTTT	CASAWTGNTEAFF	many	TRBV7-3	TRBJ1-1	.
TGTGCCAGCAGTGTTCCCCGGGACTCGAACACTGAAGCTTTCTTT	CASSVPRDSNTEAFF	.	TRBV28	TRBJ1-1	.
TGTGCCAGCAGTTTTGTCGACGCTAGCAATCAGCCCCAGCATTTT	CASSFVDASNQPQHF	few	TRBV28	TRBJ1-5	.
TGTGCCAGCAGCTTAGCAGCGGGGGGGCAGAATGAGCAGTTCTTC	CASSLAAGGQNEQFF	.	TRBV7-2	TRBJ2-1	TRBD2
TGCGCCAGCAGCCAGTCGGAAGGGGGCAGGTACGAGCAGTACTTC	CASSQSEGGRYEQYF	.	TRBV4-1	TRBJ2-7	TRBD1
TGTGCCAGCAGCTTATTGAGCGGCCGGCACAATGAGCAGTTCTTC	CASSLLSGRHNEQFF	.	TRBV11-2	TRBJ2-1	.
TGTGCCAGCAGTTTCCCCTCTGGAGGGGGCAATCAGCCCCAGCATTTT	CASSFPSGGGNQPQHF	.	TRBV28	TRBJ1-5	.
TGTGCCAGCAGTATGAAAGATACGCAGTATTTT	CASSMKDTQYF	many	TRBV28	TRBJ2-3	.
TGTGCCACCAGACTAGCGGGGAAATCCGGGGAGCTGTTTTTT	CATRLAGKSGELFF	.	TRBV10-3	TRBJ2-2	TRBD2
TGTGCCAGCAGTTTGGGACAGGGGGATGGCTACACCTTC	CASSLGQGDGYTF	few	TRBV12-3/TRBV12-4	TRBJ1-2	TRBD1
TGTGCCAGTAAAAGTGTCGGGACAGATACGCAGTATTTT	CASKSVGTDTQYF	.	TRBV19	TRBJ2-3	.
TGTGCCAGCAGTTTCGGGCCAGCTATTGAAAAACTGTTTTTT	CASSFGPAIEKLFF	.	TRBV28	TRBJ1-4	.
TGTGCCAGCAGCCTCCCAGGGAGGCAACCCTACGAGCAGTACTTC	CASSLPGRQPYEQYF	.	TRBV12-3/TRBV12-4	TRBJ2-7	.
TGTGCCACCAGCAGAGATTTGGCTAGCTACGAGCAGTACTTC	CATSRDLASYEQYF	few	TRBV15	TRBJ2-7	.
TGCGCCAGCAGCTTGACAGGAGGAGGGACTGAAGCTTTCTTT	CASSLTGGGTEAFF	many	TRBV5-1	TRBJ1-1	.
TGCGCCAGCAGCTCCGTCTGGGGGCATCCAGATACGCAGTATTTT	CASSSVWGHPDTQYF	.	TRBV5-1	TRBJ2-3	.
TGTGCCAGCAGCCCCACTCGGGGTGGCTACACCTTC	CASSPTRGGYTF	.	TRBV28	TRBJ1-2	.
TGCGCCAGCAGCGGGACAGGGTTCACTGAAGCTTTCTTT	CASSGTGFTEAFF	many	TRBV5-1	TRBJ1-1	TRBD1
TGTGCCAGCAGTCGGGACAACAATCAGCCCCAGCATTTT	CASSRDNNQPQHF	few	TRBV6-5	TRBJ1-5	.